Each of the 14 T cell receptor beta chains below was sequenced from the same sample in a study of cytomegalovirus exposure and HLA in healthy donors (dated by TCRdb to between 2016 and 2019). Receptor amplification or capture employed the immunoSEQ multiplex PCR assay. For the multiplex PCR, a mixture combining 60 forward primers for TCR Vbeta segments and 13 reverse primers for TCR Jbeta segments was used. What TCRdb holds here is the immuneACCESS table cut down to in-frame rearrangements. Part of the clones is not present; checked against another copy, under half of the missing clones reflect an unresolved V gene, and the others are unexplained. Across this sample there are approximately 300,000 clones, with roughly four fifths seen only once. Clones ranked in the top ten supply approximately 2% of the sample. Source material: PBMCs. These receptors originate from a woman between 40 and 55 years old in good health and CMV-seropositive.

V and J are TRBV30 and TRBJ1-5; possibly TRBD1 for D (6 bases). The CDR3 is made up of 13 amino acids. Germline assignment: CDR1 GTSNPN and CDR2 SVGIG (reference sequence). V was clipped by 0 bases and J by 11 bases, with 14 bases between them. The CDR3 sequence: CAWSVGGKGTQHF. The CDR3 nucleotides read TGTGCCTGGAGTGTAGGGGGTAAGGGGACCCAGCATTTT.

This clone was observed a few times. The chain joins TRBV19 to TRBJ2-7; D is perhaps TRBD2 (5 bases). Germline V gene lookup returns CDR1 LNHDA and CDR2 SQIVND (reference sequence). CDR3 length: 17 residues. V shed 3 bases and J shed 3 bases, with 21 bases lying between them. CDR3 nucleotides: TGTGCCAGTAGTATGTTTTTCTCTCGGGCGGGCGACTACGAGCAGTACTTC. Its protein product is CASSMFFSRAGDYEQYF.

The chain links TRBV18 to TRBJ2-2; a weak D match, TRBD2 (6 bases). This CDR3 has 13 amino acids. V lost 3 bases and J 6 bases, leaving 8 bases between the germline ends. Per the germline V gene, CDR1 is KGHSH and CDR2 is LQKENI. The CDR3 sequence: CASSPTGAGELFF. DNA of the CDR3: TGTGCCAGCTCACCGACGGGGGCCGGGGAGCTGTTTTTT.

For the CDR3, the DNA is TGTGCCAGCAGCGCGACAGAAGGCTATGGCTACACCTTC. It codes for CASSATEGYGYTF. The chain has TRBV9 and TRBJ1-2, with D perhaps matching TRBD1 (5 bases). V was shortened by 3 bases and J by 4 bases, with 10 bases between the two germline ends. Per germline, CDR1 SGDLS and CDR2 YYNGEE. There are 13 residues in the CDR3.

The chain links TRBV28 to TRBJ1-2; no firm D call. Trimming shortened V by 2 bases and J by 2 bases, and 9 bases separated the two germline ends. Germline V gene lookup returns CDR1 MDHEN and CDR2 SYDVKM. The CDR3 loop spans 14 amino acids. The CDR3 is CASSLSADNYGYTF. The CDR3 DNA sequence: TGTGCCAGCAGTTTAAGCGCAGACAACTATGGCTACACCTTC.

CDR3 in DNA: TGTGCCAGTAGTGACTTAGCGGGAGTTCTATACAATGAGCAGTTCTTC. Residues: CASSDLAGVLYNEQFF. The chain combines TRBV19 with TRBJ2-1, with 9 bases aligning to TRBD2. V shed 5 bases and J 4 bases; nucleotides not matched to a gene: 9. Per the germline V gene, CDR1 is LNHDA and CDR2 is SQIVND (reference sequence). The length of the CDR3 is 16 residues.

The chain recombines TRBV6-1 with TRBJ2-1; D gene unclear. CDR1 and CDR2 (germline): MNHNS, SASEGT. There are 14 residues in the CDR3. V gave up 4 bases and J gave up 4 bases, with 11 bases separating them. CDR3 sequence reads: CASSVPTGYNEQFF. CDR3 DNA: TGTGCCAGCAGTGTCCCGACTGGATACAATGAGCAGTTCTTC.

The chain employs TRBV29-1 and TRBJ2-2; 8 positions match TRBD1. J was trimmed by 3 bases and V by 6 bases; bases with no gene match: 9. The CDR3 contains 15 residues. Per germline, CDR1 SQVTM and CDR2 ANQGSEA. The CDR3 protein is CSVHRGYGDTGELFF. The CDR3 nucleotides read TGCAGCGTCCACAGGGGGTACGGGGACACCGGGGAGCTGTTTTTT.

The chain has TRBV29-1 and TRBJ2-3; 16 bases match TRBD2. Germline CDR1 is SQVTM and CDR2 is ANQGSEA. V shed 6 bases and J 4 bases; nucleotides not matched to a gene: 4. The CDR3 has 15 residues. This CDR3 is CSVAGTSGRADTQYF. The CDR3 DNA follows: TGCAGCGTCGCAGGGACTAGCGGGAGGGCAGATACGCAGTATTTT.

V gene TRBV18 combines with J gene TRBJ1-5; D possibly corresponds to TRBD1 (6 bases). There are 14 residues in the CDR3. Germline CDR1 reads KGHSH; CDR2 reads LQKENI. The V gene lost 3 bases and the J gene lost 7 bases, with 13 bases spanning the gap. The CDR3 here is CASSPAGDGQPQHF. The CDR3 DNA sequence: TGTGCCAGCTCACCGGCAGGGGATGGGCAGCCCCAGCATTTT.

The CDR3 spells CASLTGTGFIYGYTF. In DNA form, the CDR3 reads TGTGCCAGCTTGACCGGGACAGGGTTTATCTATGGCTACACCTTC. The chain employs TRBV2 and TRBJ1-2; 9 bases map to TRBD1. Losses at the gene ends were 8 bases for V and 4 bases for J; bases not matched to a gene: 11. This CDR3 is built from 15 residues. CDR1 is SNHLY, CDR2 FYNNEI, per germline.

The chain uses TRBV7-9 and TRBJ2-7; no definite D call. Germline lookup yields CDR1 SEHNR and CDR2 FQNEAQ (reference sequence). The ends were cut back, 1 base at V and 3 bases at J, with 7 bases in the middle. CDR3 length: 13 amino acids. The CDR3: CASSLGYFYEQYF. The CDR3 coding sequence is TGTGCCAGCAGCTTAGGTTATTTCTACGAGCAGTACTTC.

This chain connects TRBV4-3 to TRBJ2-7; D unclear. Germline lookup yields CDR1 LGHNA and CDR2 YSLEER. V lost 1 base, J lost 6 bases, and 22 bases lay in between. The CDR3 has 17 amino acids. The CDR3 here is CASSQGYETRIQGEQYF. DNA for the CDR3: TGCGCCAGCAGCCAAGGATATGAGACGCGGATCCAAGGCGAGCAGTACTTC.

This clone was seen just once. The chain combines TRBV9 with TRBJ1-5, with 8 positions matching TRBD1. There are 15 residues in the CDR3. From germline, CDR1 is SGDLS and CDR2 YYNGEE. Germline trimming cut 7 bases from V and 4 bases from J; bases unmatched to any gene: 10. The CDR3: CASSQGDTYNQPQHF. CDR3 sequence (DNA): TGTGCCAGCTCACAGGGGGACACCTATAATCAGCCCCAGCATTTT.